This T cell receptor (beta chain) was profiled in a study of T cells in Graves' hyperthyroidism and ophthalmopathy. Amplification of TCR beta CDR3 regions was performed using RNA transcripts as template. Initially, a first-round RT-PCR of the TCR CDR3 employed the HTBI primer set. In TCRdb, the multiplex PCR reads were re-called with MiXCR into one record per CDR3 protein. The sample has 250,000 to 350,000 distinct CDR3 sequences, about 15% seen once. Study conclusions and caveats: Ophthalmopathy was predicted by the model a median of approximately 6.6 months ahead of onset. Most clonotypes expanded in the thyroid (above 0.001) were also present in blood.

This clonotype was observed many times. Its antigen is not known. V lost 3 bases, J lost 7 bases, and 10 bases lay in between. CDR1 is SGHNT and CDR2 is YENEEA in the germline V gene. The CDR3 has 13 amino acids. Patients affected by ophthalmopathy presented a Clinical Activity Score of at least 3, a NOSPECS grade of at least 4, and disease duration below 3 months. Out of approximately 10 ml of fresh peripheral blood came the PBMCs. This TCR came from a woman aged 60-70 years with Graves' ophthalmopathy. The sequenced sample was blood. The rearrangement joins TRBV11-3 to TRBJ2-1; D may be TRBD2 (6 bases). CDR3 coding DNA: TGTGCCAGCAGCTTGGAGGGTCGGAATGAGCAGTTCTTC. Amino acid sequence: CASSLEGRNEQFF. Full variable domain (outside the CDR3, taken from reference TRBV11-3 and TRBJ2-1): EAGVVQSPRYKIIEKKQPVAFWCNPISGHNTLYWYLQNLGQGPELLIRYENEEAVDDSQLPKDRFSAERLKGVDSTLKIQPAELGDSAVYLCASSLEGRNEQFFGPGTRLTVL.